These 2 T cell receptor beta chains came from one sample sequenced in a study of blood T cell repertoires in COVID-19. The method was immunoSEQ multiplex PCR; TCRdb's version includes in-frame clones alone and lacks a portion of them. The data contain 200,000 to 250,000 clones, roughly 89% of them singletons. The sequencing input was PBMCs or T cells enriched from blood (not recorded which). These receptor sequences come from a man aged 30 to 45 who had been exposed to COVID-19.

V gene TRBV4-2 combines with J gene TRBJ1-3; D not resolved. Germline CDR1 is LGHNA and CDR2 is YNFKEQ. V lost 4 bases and J 2 bases, leaving 9 bases between the germline ends. The CDR3 totals 14 residues. CDR3 coding DNA: TGTGCCAGCAGCCCTCCTTCGGCTGGAAACACCATATATTTT. It specifies CASSPPSAGNTIYF.

This sequence joins TRBV5-1 and TRBJ1-2; 11 nucleotides line up with TRBD1. CDR3 length: 15 residues. Trimming removed 4 bases from V and 7 bases from J; junction bases left unmatched: 9. The germline V gene encodes CDR1 SGHRS and CDR2 YFSETQ. CDR3 in DNA: TGCGCCAGCAGCCGGACAGGGGGCGCGGAGGTTGGCTACACCTTC. This encodes CASSRTGGAEVGYTF.